Included here is one T cell receptor (beta chain) sequence, with context. It was with a sample-barcoded 5' primer and a J-beta primer mix that a second PCR of roughly 7 to 12 cycles was run. Each CDR3 protein is one row after TCRdb ran MiXCR on the 5' RACE reads. The sample contains about a million distinct CDR3 sequences, approximately 50% of which appear only once. This sample stems from a study of blood T cells in healthy people across ages. Germline values: CDR1 DFQATT, CDR2 SNEGSKA (reference sequence). This CDR3 is 14 amino acids long. Trimming removed 3 bases at V and 1 base at J, with 13 bases between.

V gene TRBV20-1 combines with J gene TRBJ2-7; D might be TRBD2 (5 bases). This sequence was found in a woman in her sixties or seventies in good health. Sequences were obtained from blood. The CDR3 DNA follows: TGCAGTGCTAGGCTCCTAGCTGCATCCTACGAGCAGTACTTC. Translated: CSARLLAASYEQYF.